The next 26 T cell receptor beta chains were all read from a single sample in a study of blood T cell repertoires in COVID-19. The table came from immunoSEQ multiplex PCR; TCRdb's copy has only in-frame clones and leaves some out. The table records some 160,000 clones, roughly 90% of them present only once. Sequenced material: peripheral blood. All receptors come from a man in his 60s with acute or convalescent COVID-19.

V is TRBV19 and J is TRBJ2-3; D is undetermined. The CDR3 runs 14 residues. V lost 1 base and J 0 bases, leaving 5 bases between the germline ends. Germline loops: CDR1 LNHDA, CDR2 SQIVND (reference sequence). DNA of the CDR3: TGTGCCAGTAGTATAGCGTCTAGCACAGATACGCAGTATTTT. As protein: CASSIASSTDTQYF.

The chain recombines TRBV7-9 with TRBJ1-1; TRBD1 aligns across 10 bases. Trimming at V came to 8 bases and at J to 6 bases, leaving 6 bases not matched to a gene. The V gene's germline CDR1 is SEHNR and CDR2 FQNEAQ (reference sequence). The CDR3 loop spans 13 amino acids. The CDR3 region is CASRDRGLAEAFF. In DNA, the CDR3 is TGTGCCAGCCGCGACAGGGGGCTTGCTGAAGCTTTCTTT.

The chain recombines TRBV5-6 with TRBJ2-7; TRBD2 matches 7 bases. The CDR3 has 15 residues. Germline V gene sequence: CDR1 SGHDT, CDR2 YYEEEE. V lost 0 bases and J lost 6; bases outside the gene matches: 9. CDR3 loop: CASSLVAGSTGEQYF. In DNA, the CDR3 is TGTGCCAGCAGCTTGGTAGCGGGCTCCACGGGCGAGCAGTACTTC.

The chain combines TRBV4-3 with TRBJ1-2; a possible D gene is TRBD1 (5 bases). This CDR3 is 14 amino acids long. V lost 4 bases and J lost 2, with 11 bases in between. Germline CDR1 is LGHNA and CDR2 is YSLEER. CDR3 protein: CASSPKDKNYGYTF. The CDR3 DNA is TGCGCCAGCAGCCCGAAGGACAAGAACTATGGCTACACCTTC.

The V and J genes are TRBV24-1 and TRBJ2-1; 8 bases are shared with TRBD2. The CDR3 is made up of 15 amino acids. The germline gives CDR1 KGHDR, CDR2 SFDVKD. The trim removed 1 base at V and 5 bases at J, leaving 3 bases unmatched. The CDR3: CATSDFGGGDNEQFF. CDR3 bases: TGTGCCACCAGTGATTTCGGGGGGGGCGACAATGAGCAGTTCTTC.

The V call is TRBV5-5, the J call TRBJ1-3; 7 nucleotides agree with TRBD1. The CDR3 extends over 17 amino acids. V was pared by 4 bases and J by 2 bases, with 12 bases of the junction left unmatched. Germline loops: CDR1 SGHKS, CDR2 YYEKEE (reference sequence). The chain's CDR3 is CASSLNRQGLAGNTIYF. CDR3 nucleotide sequence: TGTGCCAGCAGCCTAAACCGACAGGGCCTAGCTGGAAACACCATATATTTT.

The chain combines TRBV11-2 with TRBJ2-4; weak D call: TRBD1 (6 bases). The V gene lost 4 bases and the J gene lost 7 bases, with 20 bases spanning the gap. Germline values: CDR1 SGHAT, CDR2 FQNNGV. There are 16 residues in the CDR3. The CDR3 DNA reads TGTGCCAGCAGCTCGCCCGGGCGCAGGGGTGGGAACATTCAGTACTTC. Encoded protein: CASSSPGRRGGNIQYF.

This chain connects TRBV27 to TRBJ2-7; 7 bases fit TRBD2. CDR3 length: 13 residues. The V gene's germline CDR1 is MNHEY and CDR2 SMNVEV (reference sequence). V lost 10 bases to trimming and J lost 3 bases; unmatched junction nucleotides: 9. DNA for the CDR3: TGTGCCACCCGGGCTAGCGGTGTCTACGAGCAGTACTTC. Protein product: CATRASGVYEQYF.

The gene calls are TRBV19 and TRBJ1-1; TRBD1 aligns across 10 bases. Germline-derived CDR1 and CDR2 are LNHDA and SQIVND (reference sequence). Unmatched junction bases numbered 14, after V lost 8 bases and J lost 5 bases. This CDR3 has 16 amino acids. The CDR3 is CASLPPSGTGVTEAFF. For the CDR3, the DNA is TGTGCCAGTCTCCCCCCCTCCGGGACAGGGGTGACTGAAGCTTTCTTT. Using reference TRBV19 and TRBJ1-1 for the parts outside the CDR3, the full variable domain is DGGITQSPKYLFRKEGQNVTLSCEQNLNHDAMYWYRQDPGQGLRLIYYSQIVNDFQKGDIAEGYSVSREKKESFPLTVTSAQKNPTAFYLCASLPPSGTGVTEAFFGQGTRLTVV.

The J gene is TRBJ1-2, the V gene TRBV6-5, with D tentatively TRBD1 (5 bases). The V and J ends lost 6 bases and 4 bases respectively, with 15 bases between them. Germline V gives CDR1 MNHEY, CDR2 SVGAGI. The CDR3 has 14 residues. Written as DNA, the CDR3 is TGTGCCAGCAGCCCGGGACTTACTATCTATGGCTACACCTTC. Its protein is CASSPGLTIYGYTF.

The chain recombines TRBV13 with TRBJ1-1; D call uncertain. Trimming pared 1 base from V and 6 bases from J, leaving 12 bases between. From germline, CDR1 is PRHDT and CDR2 FYEKMQ (reference sequence). The CDR3 loop spans 14 amino acids. Written as DNA, the CDR3 is TGTGCCAGCAGCTTAGACACAACCAACGCTGAAGCTTTCTTT. Protein: CASSLDTTNAEAFF.

This chain connects TRBV7-9 to TRBJ2-2, with D possibly TRBD1 on 6 matching bases. This CDR3 comprises 17 residues. CDR1 is SEHNR, CDR2 FQNEAQ, per germline (reference sequence). V lost 8 bases and J lost 2, with 21 bases in between. This chain's CDR3 is CASEHSTGTLNTGELFF. CDR3 DNA: TGTGCCAGCGAACACTCCACCGGGACACTTAACACCGGGGAGCTGTTTTTT.

The rearrangement uses TRBV7-2 and TRBJ2-2; perhaps TRBD1 as D (5 bases). Germline values: CDR1 SGHTA, CDR2 FQGNSA. The V and J ends lost 2 bases and 5 bases respectively, with 12 bases between them. This CDR3 is built from 15 residues. The CDR3 sequence is CASSLQGGRTGELFF. DNA of the CDR3: TGTGCCAGCAGCTTACAGGGTGGTCGGACCGGGGAGCTGTTTTTT.

The V gene is TRBV2, the J gene TRBJ2-3; 10 bases align to TRBD2. CDR3 size: 16 residues. Germline CDR1 reads SNHLY; CDR2 reads FYNNEI. Unmatched junction bases numbered 6, after V lost 4 bases and J lost 2 bases. CDR3 sequence reads: CASSVASGGLTDTQYF. The CDR3 DNA is TGTGCCAGCAGTGTGGCTAGCGGGGGACTCACAGATACGCAGTATTTT.

The V call is TRBV5-1, the J call TRBJ1-5; D possibly corresponds to TRBD1 (6 bases). CDR1 SGHRS and CDR2 YFSETQ come from the germline V gene. The germline V and J ends were trimmed by 2 bases and 4 bases, with 13 bases remaining between them. The CDR3 spans 15 residues. In DNA form, the CDR3 reads TGCGCCAGCAGCTTTGAGACAGGATTGAATCAGCCCCAGCATTTT. It is translated as CASSFETGLNQPQHF.

The chain combines TRBV5-1 with TRBJ2-3; 11 nucleotides agree with TRBD1. V shed 6 bases and J 2 bases; nucleotides not matched to a gene: 14. There are 18 residues in the CDR3. The germline gives CDR1 SGHRS, CDR2 YFSETQ. Here the CDR3 DNA reads TGCGCCAGCACCCTCAATTGGGGACAGGGGGTTATCACAGATACGCAGTATTTT. It translates to CASTLNWGQGVITDTQYF.

As concerns this clone: The sample carries other DNA sequences with the same CDR3. The chain is built from TRBV18 and TRBJ1-1; no clear D. Germline CDR1 and CDR2: KGHSH and LQKENI. Trimming took 4 bases from V and 3 from J, leaving 9 bases between them. The CDR3 spans 13 residues. Here the CDR3 DNA reads TGTGCCAGCTCACAAGACCGGGACACTGAAGCTTTCTTT. As protein: CASSQDRDTEAFF. Full variable domain (rest looked up from reference TRBV18 and TRBJ1-1): NAGVMQNPRHLVRRRGQEARLRCSPMKGHSHVYWYRQLPEEGLKFMVYLQKENIIDESGMPKERFSAEFPKEGPSILRIQQVVRGDSAAYFCASSQDRDTEAFFGQGTRLTVV.

The J gene is TRBJ2-3, the V gene TRBV5-1, with TRBD1 matching 7 bases. The V gene's germline CDR1 is SGHRS and CDR2 YFSETQ. The V gene end was trimmed by 8 bases and the J gene end by 2 bases; junction bases not matched to a gene: 11. The CDR3 sequence is 15 residues long. The CDR3 is CARSPPTGPTDTQYF. CDR3 nucleotide sequence: TGCGCCAGATCACCCCCGACAGGGCCCACAGATACGCAGTATTTT.

This clone was counted a few times. V gene TRBV4-2 combines with J gene TRBJ1-6; D remains unclear. The ends were cut back, 0 bases at V and 2 bases at J, with 20 bases in the middle. The CDR3 covers 20 residues. Germline loops: CDR1 LGHNA, CDR2 YNFKEQ. The CDR3 here is CASSQETYGRQMAYNSPLHF. CDR3 coding DNA: TGTGCCAGCAGCCAAGAAACCTACGGCCGACAAATGGCCTATAATTCACCCCTCCACTTT.

This rearrangement joins TRBV6-5 to TRBJ1-6; D gene ambiguous. V shed 2 bases and J shed 9 bases, with 14 bases lying between them. This CDR3 has 15 residues. Germline CDR1 and CDR2: MNHEY and SVGAGI. CDR3 bases: TGTGCCAGCAGTTACGAAGAACGAGAGCTTTCACCCCTCCACTTT. It specifies CASSYEERELSPLHF.

The chain uses TRBV9 and TRBJ1-2; 8 nucleotides line up with TRBD1. This CDR3 contains 14 residues. Looked up from germline, CDR1 is SGDLS and CDR2 is YYNGEE. V lost 4 bases, J lost 1 base, and 3 bases stayed unmatched. As DNA, the CDR3 is TGTGCCAGCAGCATTGGACAGGGTAACTATGGCTACACCTTC. Protein sequence: CASSIGQGNYGYTF. The full variable domain, with the rest looked up from reference TRBV9 and TRBJ1-2, is DSGVTQTPKHLITATGQRVTLRCSPRSGDLSVYWYQQSLDQGLQFLIQYYNGEERAKGNILERFSAQQFPDLHSELNLSSLELGDSALYFCASSIGQGNYGYTFGSGTRLTVV.

The J gene is TRBJ2-3, the V gene TRBV7-9; perhaps TRBD2 as D (6 bases). Germline V CDR1 and CDR2: SEHNR, FQNEAQ (reference sequence). Trimming pared 2 bases from V and 0 bases from J, leaving 9 bases between. This CDR3 is 15 amino acids long. The CDR3 loop reads CASSLIGLSTDTQYF. DNA for the CDR3: TGTGCCAGCAGCTTAATCGGACTAAGCACAGATACGCAGTATTTT.

J is TRBJ2-1 and V is TRBV19; D perhaps matches TRBD2 (7 bases). CDR1 LNHDA and CDR2 SQIVND come from the germline V gene (reference sequence). This CDR3 region has 15 residues. The ends were cut back, 3 bases at V and 7 bases at J, with 16 bases in the middle. This CDR3 reads CASSILPGGGNEQFF. The CDR3, as DNA: TGTGCCAGTAGTATCCTGCCGGGGGGCGGTAATGAGCAGTTCTTC.

Here the CDR3 reads CAWSVWRDQETQYF. CDR3 nucleotides: TGTGCCTGGAGTGTGTGGAGGGACCAAGAGACCCAGTACTTC. The chain links TRBV30 to TRBJ2-5; the D gene is possibly TRBD2 (6 bases). CDR3 length equals 14 residues. Germline-derived CDR1 and CDR2 are GTSNPN and SVGIG (reference sequence). Deletions cut 0 bases from V and 0 bases from J, with 8 bases between. Variable domain in full (rest from reference TRBV30 and TRBJ2-5): SQTIHQWPATLVQPVGSPLSLECTVEGTSNPNLYWYRQAAGRGLQLLFYSVGIGQISSEVPQNLSASRPQDRQFILSSKKLLLSDSGFYLCAWSVWRDQETQYFGPGTRLLVL.

Turning to this clone: This same CDR3 is encoded by further DNA sequences in the sample. V is TRBV6-2 or TRBV6-3 and J is TRBJ1-2, with 7 bases identical to TRBD1. V gave up 3 bases and J gave up 3 bases; unmatched junction bases: 1. CDR1 is MNHEY, CDR2 SVGEGT, per germline. The CDR3 loop spans 13 amino acids. CDR3 DNA sequence: TGTGCCAGCAGTTATGGACAGGACTATGGCTACACCTTC. Amino acid sequence: CASSYGQDYGYTF.

The V and J genes are TRBV19 and TRBJ1-1; D is uncertain. V was shortened by 7 bases and J by 0 bases, with 21 bases between the two germline ends. This CDR3 region has 17 residues. In germline, CDR1 is LNHDA, CDR2 SQIVND (reference sequence). CDR3 sequence: CASNLGGVFRMNTEAFF. CDR3 in DNA: TGTGCCAGTAATCTCGGTGGAGTTTTTAGAATGAACACTGAAGCTTTCTTT.